This passage covers 21 T cell receptor beta chains from one sample sequenced in a study of blood T cell repertoires in COVID-19. Method: immunoSEQ multiplex PCR; TCRdb's copy keeps in-frame clones and lacks some. The sample shows roughly 160,000 clones, approximately 86% of them seen only once. The sample taken for sequencing was peripheral blood. These receptors came from an elderly woman with active or convalescent COVID-19.

CDR3 sequence: CASSEAGRFWQPQHF. The CDR3 DNA sequence: TGTGCCAGCAGTGAAGCCGGGAGATTTTGGCAGCCCCAGCATTTT. The chain carries TRBV2 and TRBJ1-5, with D unresolved. This CDR3 is 15 amino acids long. V dropped 0 bases and J dropped 7 bases, with 13 bases sitting between them. The germline V gene has CDR1 SNHLY and CDR2 FYNNEI. The variable domain in full, completed from reference TRBV2 and TRBJ1-5, reads EPEVTQTPSHQVTQMGQEVILRCVPISNHLYFYWYRQILGQKVEFLVSFYNNEISEKSEIFDDQFSVERPDGSNFTLKIRSTKLEDSAMYFCASSEAGRFWQPQHFGDGTRLSIL.

This clone came up once. The V call is TRBV6-5, the J call TRBJ1-2, with a weak D call TRBD1 (6 bases). The CDR3 is 12 amino acids. With 10 bases removed from V and 4 bases from J, the gap between germline ends came to 13 bases. From germline, CDR1 is MNHEY and CDR2 SVGAGI. This CDR3 reads CATLQGGYGYTF. In nucleotides, the CDR3 is TGTGCCACCCTACAGGGCGGCTATGGCTACACCTTC.

V and J are TRBV18 and TRBJ2-1, with 14 bases identical to TRBD2. Trimming removed 5 bases from V and 7 bases from J; junction bases left unmatched: 7. Germline values: CDR1 KGHSH, CDR2 LQKENI. The CDR3 extends over 16 amino acids. This chain's CDR3 is CASSGGLAGAGNEQFF. DNA for the CDR3: TGTGCCAGCTCAGGGGGACTAGCGGGAGCAGGGAATGAGCAGTTCTTC.

This rearrangement joins TRBV5-3 to TRBJ2-7, with 12 bases fitting TRBD2. TRBV5-3 is an open reading frame whose function is uncertain. CDR3 length: 16 amino acids. Trimming removed 4 bases from V and 7 bases from J; junction bases left unmatched: 12. The CDR3 region is CARSLGLAGRSGEQYF. Written as DNA, the CDR3 is TGTGCCAGAAGCCTAGGACTAGCGGGACGATCGGGGGAGCAGTACTTC.

The V gene is TRBV19, the J gene TRBJ2-2; D may be TRBD1 (6 bases). CDR1 and CDR2 (germline): LNHDA, SQIVND (reference sequence). Trimming pared 2 bases from V and 4 bases from J, leaving 14 bases between. The CDR3 extends over 16 amino acids. The CDR3 sequence: CASSINQGRGTGELFF. The DNA of the CDR3 is TGTGCCAGTAGTATAAATCAGGGGCGAGGCACCGGGGAGCTGTTTTTT.

This clone showed up just once. The chain has TRBV7-9 and TRBJ1-1, with unresolved D. Per the germline V gene, CDR1 is SEHNR and CDR2 is FQNEAQ (reference sequence). The CDR3 sequence is 13 residues long. Trimming removed 8 bases from V and 4 bases from J, with 14 bases in between. CDR3 loop: CASGGPTLTEAFF. For the CDR3, the DNA is TGTGCCAGCGGCGGGCCTACACTCACTGAAGCTTTCTTT.

The rearrangement joins TRBV6-1 to TRBJ1-3, with no clear D. CDR1 MNHNS and CDR2 SASEGT come from the germline V gene. CDR3 length equals 15 residues. V lost 3 bases, J lost 2 bases, and 11 bases lay in between. The CDR3 DNA sequence: TGTGCCAGCAGTGATCAAGCGGGTGCTGGAAACACCATATATTTT. It translates to CASSDQAGAGNTIYF.

This clone was detected only a few times. This chain joins TRBV28 and TRBJ2-5; D is perhaps TRBD2 (5 bases). CDR3 length: 15 amino acids. Deletions cut 6 bases from V and 1 base from J, with 15 bases between. CDR1 and CDR2 from the germline V gene are MDHEN and SYDVKM. The CDR3, as DNA: TGTGCCAGCAGCCGTACGTTCGCGGGCCAAGAGACCCAGTACTTC. Amino acid sequence: CASSRTFAGQETQYF.

This clone was seen only once. The J gene is TRBJ2-5, the V gene TRBV5-1; TRBD2 matches 7 bases. After removal of 5 bases from V and 4 bases from J, the junction contained 11 bases not matched to a gene. Germline V CDR1 and CDR2: SGHRS, YFSETQ. This CDR3 spans 15 amino acids. The CDR3 DNA reads TGCGCCAGCAGTGACGGGAGGTTGGGCGGAGAGACCCAGTACTTC. Translation gives CASSDGRLGGETQYF.

The chain employs TRBV18 and TRBJ2-7; 8 bases align to TRBD1. This CDR3 region has 15 residues. The germline CDR1 and CDR2 sequences are KGHSH and LQKENI. The trim removed 6 bases at V and 3 bases at J, leaving 10 bases unmatched. CDR3 bases: TGTGCCAGCTCCTCCCGGGACAGGCAGTTCTACGAGCAGTACTTC. This sequence encodes CASSSRDRQFYEQYF.

The chain has TRBV5-1 and TRBJ2-5; D call uncertain. CDR1 and CDR2 from the germline V gene are SGHRS and YFSETQ. The CDR3 covers 14 residues. V was shortened by 0 bases and J by 5 bases, with 11 bases between the two germline ends. This chain's CDR3 is CASSLESLLETQYF. Written as DNA, the CDR3 is TGCGCCAGCAGCTTGGAATCCCTATTGGAGACCCAGTACTTC.

The chain is built from TRBV3-1 (or the pseudogene TRBV3-2) and TRBJ2-7; no clear D gene. From germline, CDR1 is LGHDT and CDR2 YNNKEL (reference sequence). The CDR3 spans 15 residues. V shed 6 bases and J shed 2 bases, with 17 bases lying between them. The CDR3 region has the DNA TGTGCCAGCAGTCTCCTCGCCGACTCCGCCTACGAGCAGTACTTC. Protein sequence: CASSLLADSAYEQYF.

J is TRBJ1-2 and V is TRBV5-4, with TRBD1 identical over 10 bases. The CDR3 spans 15 residues. V shed 4 bases, J shed 3 bases, and the junction held 6 bases outside the gene matches. Germline-derived CDR1 and CDR2 are SGHNT and YYREEE (reference sequence). CDR3 sequence reads: CASSLGTGAYYGYTF. In DNA form, the CDR3 reads TGTGCCAGCAGCCTCGGGACAGGGGCATACTATGGCTACACCTTC.

The chain carries TRBV5-1 and TRBJ2-7, with TRBD1 identical over 9 bases. After removal of 5 bases from V and 0 bases from J, the junction contained 3 bases not matched to a gene. The CDR3 totals 14 residues. Germline CDR1 reads SGHRS; CDR2 reads YFSETQ. CDR3 sequence: CASRRTGDSYEQYF. The CDR3 DNA follows: TGCGCCAGCAGACGGACAGGGGACTCCTACGAGCAGTACTTC. Looking up the rest from reference TRBV5-1 and TRBJ2-7 gives the full variable domain: KAGVTQTPRYLIKTRGQQVTLSCSPISGHRSVSWYQQTPGQGLQFLFEYFSETQRNKGNFPGRFSGRQFSNSRSEMNVSTLELGDSALYLCASRRTGDSYEQYFGPGTRLTVT.

V is TRBV23-1 and J is TRBJ2-1; TRBD1 agrees at 9 bases. TRBV23-1 qualifies as an ORF whose function is uncertain. The CDR3 is made up of 17 amino acids. The junction had 13 bases not matched to a gene; V was cut back by 5 bases and J by 5 bases. CDR3 loop: CASSSPGTGLVDNEQFF. As DNA, the CDR3 is TGCGCCAGCAGTTCGCCCGGGACAGGGTTGGTAGACAATGAGCAGTTCTTC.

This chain links TRBV2 with TRBJ1-1; D is possibly TRBD1 (5 bases). Germline assignment: CDR1 SNHLY and CDR2 FYNNEI. With 8 bases removed from V and 6 bases from J, the gap between germline ends came to 16 bases. The CDR3 spans 13 residues. The CDR3 DNA reads TGTGCCAGCGGCTTCCATGGGGCCTCTGAAGCTTTCTTT. Amino acid sequence: CASGFHGASEAFF.

The rearrangement links TRBV18 to TRBJ1-2; D unresolved. V shed 0 bases and J shed 5 bases, with 4 bases lying between them. CDR3 length equals 12 residues. Germline loops: CDR1 KGHSH, CDR2 LQKENI. Written as DNA, the CDR3 is TGTGCCAGCTCACCACCGTCGTATGGCTACACCTTC. Amino acids: CASSPPSYGYTF. The variable domain in full, with the rest retrieved from reference TRBV18 and TRBJ1-2, is NAGVMQNPRHLVRRRGQEARLRCSPMKGHSHVYWYRQLPEEGLKFMVYLQKENIIDESGMPKERFSAEFPKEGPSILRIQQVVRGDSAAYFCASSPPSYGYTFGSGTRLTVV.

The CDR3 region has the DNA TGTGCCAGCAGCTTAACCCGCGGACAGGGTAGGAACACTGAAGCTTTCTTT. The encoded protein is CASSLTRGQGRNTEAFF. The V gene is TRBV7-9, the J gene TRBJ1-1, with 8 bases matching TRBD1. V was clipped by 2 bases and J by 1 base; unmatched bases: 9. The germline V gene has CDR1 SEHNR and CDR2 FQNEAQ (reference sequence). The length of the CDR3 is 17 residues.

The V gene is TRBV2, the J gene TRBJ2-4; 7 bases match TRBD1. Unmatched junction bases numbered 4, after V lost 4 bases and J lost 4 bases. Germline lookup yields CDR1 SNHLY and CDR2 FYNNEI. The CDR3 runs to 14 residues. The CDR3 is CASSVRQGKNIQYF. The CDR3 DNA follows: TGTGCCAGCAGTGTTAGACAGGGAAAAAACATTCAGTACTTC.

The rearrangement joins TRBV15 to TRBJ1-4; 7 bases agree with TRBD1. The CDR3 is 14 amino acids. Germline assignment: CDR1 LNHNV and CDR2 YYDKDF (reference sequence). The V segment lost 5 bases and the J segment 5 bases; nucleotides outside the gene matches: 5. The CDR3 is CATSEGAGNEKLFF. CDR3 sequence (DNA): TGTGCCACCAGCGAGGGGGCTGGGAATGAAAAACTGTTTTTT.

This rearrangement joins TRBV18 to TRBJ1-2; 9 bases are a match to TRBD1. Trimming removed 2 bases from V and 4 bases from J; junction bases left unmatched: 5. In germline, CDR1 is KGHSH, CDR2 LQKENI. This CDR3 has 15 residues. The CDR3 DNA is TGTGCCAGCTCACCAGGTACAGGGGGCCGCTATGGCTACACCTTC. Residues: CASSPGTGGRYGYTF. The complete variable domain, with remaining parts taken from reference TRBV18 and TRBJ1-2, reads NAGVMQNPRHLVRRRGQEARLRCSPMKGHSHVYWYRQLPEEGLKFMVYLQKENIIDESGMPKERFSAEFPKEGPSILRIQQVVRGDSAAYFCASSPGTGGRYGYTFGSGTRLTVV.